A selection of T cell receptor beta chains follows, all from one sample in a study of cytomegalovirus exposure and HLA in healthy donors. Measured with immunoSEQ multiplex PCR; TCRdb has only the in-frame clones, and not every one. The sample shows about 160,000 clones, roughly two thirds of them seen only once. Sample: PBMCs. These TCRs come from a woman aged 40-49 years in good health and CMV-seropositive. Each CDR3 is given with its conserved first and last residue.

j_gene | v_gene | CDR3aa
TRBJ1-1 | TRBV4-1 | CASSQTPGQGGTEAFF
TRBJ2-7 | TRBV6-1 | CASSVAGLSYEQYF
TRBJ2-5 | TRBV19 | CASSIEGRQETQYF
TRBJ2-1 | TRBV13 | CASSSTSGTYNEQFF
TRBJ2-1 | TRBV7-9 | CASSATGTSEQFF
TRBJ1-1 | TRBV4-2 | CASSQKTGTGGTEAFF
TRBJ2-7 | TRBV28 | CASSPPGTGLEQYF
TRBJ1-5 | TRBV18 | CASSPPTAPQPQHF
TRBJ1-4 | TRBV27 | CASSSTGAGEKLFF
TRBJ2-7 | TRBV7-9 | CSSSLGGSEQYF
TRBJ2-5 | TRBV7-3 | CASSLSPTGVQETQYF
TRBJ2-5 | TRBV5-1 | CASSLTDQETQYF
TRBJ2-4 | TRBV7-6 | CASSLSPLGGRNQNIQYF
TRBJ2-2 | TRBV2 | CASSERSSRTNTGELFF
TRBJ2-7 | TRBV27 | CASRRTGGNEQYF
TRBJ1-5 | TRBV7-2 | CASSPAHGGTSNQPQNF
TRBJ1-1 | TRBV28 | CASSSGHGGNTEAFF
TRBJ1-1 | TRBV5-1 | CASSLRGRGTEAFF
TRBJ2-7 | TRBV7-6 | CASSSGGGYEQYF
TRBJ1-2 | TRBV25-1 | CASSESLGGGFYGYTF
TRBJ2-2 | TRBV10-3 | CAISESGDSLTGELFF
TRBJ2-7 | TRBV7-2 | CASSYDRGYEQYF
TRBJ1-1 | TRBV7-3 | CASRKGQQNTEAFF
TRBJ2-1 | TRBV7-2 | CASSLGGPNYNEQFF
TRBJ2-1 | TRBV6-5 | CASTPTGPNEQFF
TRBJ1-2 | TRBV29-1 | CSVGSGGGGYTF
TRBJ1-5 | TRBV19 | CASSTGQGEGNQPQHF
TRBJ2-3 | TRBV11-2 | CASSLGRPTASTDTQYF
TRBJ1-4 | TRBV9 | CASSVGPGDNEKLFF
TRBJ1-2 | TRBV7-9 | CASSFSRNGYTF
TRBJ2-2 | TRBV2 | CASSYSSGRYTGELFF
TRBJ2-1 | TRBV18 | CASSNAEDNEQFF
TRBJ2-2 | TRBV28 | CASSSLGGELFF
TRBJ1-5 | TRBV6-6 | CASSYGIGGRQPQHF
TRBJ2-4 | TRBV28 | CASSLPDRAKNIQYF
TRBJ1-2 | TRBV9 | CASSAARDRDRSNYGYTF
TRBJ1-5 | TRBV6-1 | CASGTGMGNQPQHF
TRBJ2-7 | TRBV2 | CASRATGGVSYEQYF
TRBJ1-5 | TRBV19 | CASSMKGALDPQHF
TRBJ2-7 | TRBV29-1 | CSVGRSNVEQYF
TRBJ2-7 | TRBV5-1 | CASSPGDRGYYEQYF
TRBJ1-1 | TRBV9 | CASSVEDGFLGEEAFF
TRBJ1-1 | TRBV6-1 | CASREDGDTEAFF
TRBJ1-4 | TRBV5-1 | CASSLRLGLAGRLGDNEKLFF